The 14 T cell receptor beta chains reported below all come from one sample, sequenced in a study of immune evolution from preneoplasia to lung adenocarcinoma. The data were produced by immunoSEQ multiplex PCR, yet TCRdb's version contains in-frame clones alone and is incomplete. The sample lists 35,000 to 40,000 clones, roughly 74% occurring once. The specimen was FFPE invasive lung adenocarcinoma tissue. These receptors came from a person aged 55 to 75 with lung adenocarcinoma.

The chain combines TRBV5-1 with TRBJ2-2; D not certain. Per the germline V gene, CDR1 is SGHRS and CDR2 is YFSETQ. V was cut by 0 bases and J by 0 bases, with 6 bases left in between. This CDR3 comprises 15 residues. The CDR3 coding sequence is TGCGCCAGCAGCTTGGGGGGATCGAACACCGGGGAGCTGTTTTTT. Its protein product is CASSLGGSNTGELFF.

The chain is built from TRBV20-1 and TRBJ2-1; TRBD2 might be the D (5 bases). The CDR3 is 11 amino acids. CDR1 is DFQATT, CDR2 SNEGSKA, per germline (reference sequence). Trimming stripped 6 bases from V and 12 bases from J, with 15 bases between. The CDR3 loop is CSATEGWVQFF. DNA for the CDR3: TGCAGTGCGACTGAGGGTTGGGTGCAGTTCTTC.

By frequency in the sample, this clone is medium-sized. The V call is TRBV10-2, the J call TRBJ1-1; 9 bases match TRBD1. The junction had 8 bases not matched to a gene; V was cut back by 7 bases and J by 11 bases. The germline CDR1 and CDR2 sequences are WSHSY and SAAADI. CDR3 length: 12 amino acids. CDR3 sequence (DNA): TGCGCCAGCACCCACACCGGGACAGGGGCTTTCTTT. Translation gives CASTHTGTGAFF.

This clone appeared a few times. The genes are TRBV6-1 and TRBJ2-7, with D possibly being TRBD1 (6 bases). V lost 4 bases and J 2 bases, leaving 9 bases between the germline ends. Germline V gene data show CDR1 as MNHNS and CDR2 as SASEGT. The CDR3 extends over 13 amino acids. CDR3 in amino acids: CASSGHRAYEQYF. In nucleotides, the CDR3 is TGTGCCAGCAGTGGACACAGGGCCTACGAGCAGTACTTC.

The chain combines TRBV9 with TRBJ2-2, with D perhaps matching TRBD2 (7 bases). Deletions cut 2 bases from V and 1 base from J, with 12 bases between. The V gene's germline CDR1 is SGDLS and CDR2 YYNGEE. This CDR3 comprises 16 residues. The CDR3 reads CASSVQGGGNTGELFF. The CDR3 bases are TGTGCCAGCAGCGTCCAGGGAGGGGGGAACACCGGGGAGCTGTTTTTT.

The chain couples TRBV27 to TRBJ2-1; D remains ambiguous. The V end lost 4 bases, the J end lost 0 bases, and 10 bases lay between the germline ends. The CDR3 covers 15 residues. The V gene's germline CDR1 is MNHEY and CDR2 SMNVEV (reference sequence). This CDR3 is CASSSLLRSYNEQFF. The DNA of the CDR3 is TGTGCCAGCAGTTCCCTCTTACGCTCCTACAATGAGCAGTTCTTC.

J is TRBJ2-1 and V is TRBV9; a weak D match, TRBD2 (6 bases). The V gene's germline CDR1 is SGDLS and CDR2 YYNGEE. The CDR3 spans 14 residues. Between the trimmed V and J ends, which lost 0 bases and 9 bases, there was a span of 13 bases. DNA for the CDR3: TGTGCCAGCAGCGTAGAGTTCGGGGACTCTGAGCAGTTCTTC. It translates to CASSVEFGDSEQFF.

J is TRBJ2-3 and V is TRBV30, with D unresolved. Trimming took 0 bases from V and 2 from J, leaving 18 bases between them. This CDR3 region has 17 residues. Germline CDR1 reads GTSNPN; CDR2 reads SVGIG (reference sequence). The CDR3 is CAWSVHGLPSSTDTQYF. In DNA, the CDR3 is TGTGCCTGGAGTGTACATGGGCTACCCTCGTCCACAGATACGCAGTATTTT.

The chain combines TRBV5-4 with TRBJ2-3; 13 bases map to TRBD2. The CDR3 runs 18 residues. Germline CDR1 SGHNT, CDR2 YYREEE (reference sequence). V was clipped by 4 bases and J by 2 bases; unmatched bases: 10. This CDR3 is CASSPGTSGIDNTDTQYF. CDR3 sequence (DNA): TGTGCCAGCAGCCCCGGGACTAGCGGGATCGACAACACAGATACGCAGTATTTT.

J is TRBJ2-1 and V is TRBV9; D gene uncertain. Trimming took 1 base from V and 2 from J, leaving 7 bases between them. Germline V lookup: CDR1 SGDLS, CDR2 YYNGEE. The CDR3 length is 14 residues. The CDR3 spells CASSVSGTYNEQFF. The CDR3 DNA sequence: TGTGCCAGCAGCGTAAGTGGGACCTACAATGAGCAGTTCTTC.

Comment on this clone: Being one base from a much bigger clone, this may be a read error. V gene TRBV29-1 combines with J gene TRBJ2-2; D gene uncertain. From germline, CDR1 is SQVTM and CDR2 ANQGSEA. The CDR3 covers 11 residues. V lost 7 bases and J lost 4, with 7 bases in between. DNA of the CDR3: TGCAGCGCTAGACGCACCGGGGAGCTGTTTTTT. Translated: CSARRTGELFF.

V is TRBV4-1 and J is TRBJ1-1; perhaps TRBD1 as D (6 bases). Germline assignment: CDR1 MGHRA and CDR2 YSYEKL. CDR3 length: 18 amino acids. The V end lost 0 bases, the J end lost 3 bases, and 20 bases lay between the germline ends. CDR3 DNA: TGCGCCAGCAGCCAAGAGGTGAGGGGCAGGGGAAGGGACACTGAAGCTTTCTTT. Translation gives CASSQEVRGRGRDTEAFF.

The chain employs TRBV30 and TRBJ1-1; 10 nucleotides match TRBD1. V lost 5 bases and J lost 6; bases outside the gene matches: 12. The CDR3 has 15 residues. Germline CDR1 GTSNPN, CDR2 SVGIG (reference sequence). CDR3 nucleotides: TGTGCCTGGTGGAAGCGGGACAGGGGACTTCCTGAAGCTTTCTTT. Translated: CAWWKRDRGLPEAFF.

Concerning this clone itself: In the same sample, other DNA sequences code for this CDR3. CDR3: CASSKSGPFGNQPQHF. CDR3 coding DNA: TGTGCCAGTAGTAAAAGCGGCCCATTTGGCAATCAGCCCCAGCATTTT. The chain carries TRBV19 and TRBJ1-5; D not certain. Germline CDR1 and CDR2: LNHDA and SQIVND (reference sequence). V was trimmed by 4 bases and J by 2 bases, leaving 15 bases between them. The CDR3 has 16 amino acids.